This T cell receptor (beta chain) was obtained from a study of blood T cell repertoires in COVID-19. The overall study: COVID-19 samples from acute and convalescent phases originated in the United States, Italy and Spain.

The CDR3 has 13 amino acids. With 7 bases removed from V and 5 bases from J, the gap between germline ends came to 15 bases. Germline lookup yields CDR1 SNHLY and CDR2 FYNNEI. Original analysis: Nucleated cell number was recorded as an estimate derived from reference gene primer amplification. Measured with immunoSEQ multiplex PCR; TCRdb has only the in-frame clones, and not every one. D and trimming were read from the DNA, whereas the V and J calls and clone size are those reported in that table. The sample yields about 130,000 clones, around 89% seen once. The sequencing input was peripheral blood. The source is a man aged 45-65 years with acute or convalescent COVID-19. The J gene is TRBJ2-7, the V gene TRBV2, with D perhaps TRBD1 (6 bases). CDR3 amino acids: CASMWQGIHEQYF. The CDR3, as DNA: TGTGCCAGCATGTGGCAGGGGATCCACGAGCAGTACTTC.